The entry that follows covers one T cell receptor beta chain sequence. This clonotype was counted at least ten times. What antigen it recognizes has not been identified. Base qualities are missing; no much larger clone stands one base away. The data stem from a study of regulatory T cells in long-lasting Graves disease (dated by TCRdb to the early 2020s). Notes on the research overall: To count as having persistent Graves' disease, a patient had to have received antithyroid drug treatment for over 5 years with TSH receptor autoantibodies remaining persistently positive. The study took place in China and was registered as a clinical trial. A total of roughly 33 samples underwent TCR sequencing: about 13 from persistent and roughly 20 from newly diagnosed Graves' disease patients. In the clinical cohort, patients with persistent Graves' disease had used antithyroid drugs for an average of around 10 years. Persistent Graves' disease patients were compared with newly diagnosed Graves' disease patients by peripheral blood TCR sequencing and RNA sequencing.

Broad study findings and their caveats: Preferential use of TRBV28, TRBJ1-2 and TRBJ2-5 was observed in persistent disease, whereas TRBV20-1 and TRBJ2-1 were favored in newly diagnosed disease. The small sample size was acknowledged by the authors as a limitation that may reduce accuracy. Compared with newly diagnosed patients, persistent Graves' disease patients had lower TCR Shannon entropy and fewer highly expanded clones, which suggests clonal expansion. Peripheral blood alone was examined, since thyroid tissue, which constituted the primary lesion, could not be accessed. Only the TCR beta chain was sequenced and analyzed. A larger number of public clonotypes was shared among persistent patients (more than 2,500) than among newly diagnosed patients (around 880).

Libraries were constructed by multiplex PCR. Sequenced using an Illumina HiSeq 4000. To build TCR beta libraries, CDR3 regions were amplified by Arm-PCR using iRepertoire HTBI primers. Before sequencing, the PCR products went through gel purification. Under the source paper's analysis protocol: Across samples, roughly 60 TRBV and 15 or so TRBJ segments were identified and used for gene usage analysis of CDR3 amino acid clonotypes. Filtered high-quality paired reads were merged into contigs using COPE and FqMerger. BLAST was used to align contigs to IMGT TRBV, TRBD and TRBJ reference genes, with CDR3 defined following IMGT. Any clonotype with a frequency above 0.1% was classified as a highly expanded clone. Shannon entropy served as the measure of repertoire diversity, while the Gini coefficient captured V-J evenness. A clonotype was considered public if more than one individual shared it. The public reads were reprocessed in TCRdb via fastp at Q25 and MiXCR, keeping in-frame beta chains. CDR3 protein sequences are deduplicated, and each keeps its most common genes and DNA. TCRdb's processing, not the authors', yielded these V and J calls. The sample records about 430,000 distinct CDR3 sequences, 21% of which are singletons. Roughly an eighth of the sample rests with the top ten.

V is cut by 3 bases and J by 6 bases, and the space between the germline ends is 11 bases. Its CDR3 holds 13 amino acids, cysteine through phenylalanine. Only the CDR3 portion is preserved as DNA: 39 bases, with reading frame beginning at the first base. The time point tag for this specimen amounts to: persistent/refractory GD, antithyroid drugs over 5 years with positive TRAb. For both TCR sequencing and RNA sequencing, RNA was extracted from PBMCs using TRIzol. Graves' disease was diagnosed according to American Thyroid Association guidelines. Recruitment of patients was carried out at an endocrinology department in Xi'an, China. Each patient gave approximately 10 milliliters of peripheral blood, collected in an EDTA anticoagulant tube. PBMCs were isolated by Ficoll Paque Plus density gradient separation without further T cell sorting. An Agilent 2100 Bioanalyzer and agarose gel were used to check RNA quality, and a NanoDrop 2000 was used to measure RNA concentration.

The receptor chain draws on TRBV12-3 or TRBV12-4 and TRBJ1-1; a tentative D match to TRBD1 spans 5 bases. Sequencing used peripheral blood mononuclear cells (PBMCs), obtained when the disease was refractory, from a patient treated with antithyroid drugs. This TCR was sampled from a female donor with Graves disease. The encoded CDR3 is CASSFSAGSEAFF. In nucleotides, the sequence is TGTGCCAGCAGTTTTTCCGCAGGGTCTGAAGCTTTCTTT.